The sequence of this T cell receptor beta chain was determined in a study of CXCR3-negative and CXCR3-positive naive CD8 T cells. With respect to this clonotype: Its matching antigen is unknown.

The study made its TRB cDNA libraries by 5' RACE, adding UMI labels. TCRdb re-called the 5' RACE reads and gives one entry per CDR3 protein, without DNA. The repertoire table contains tens of thousands of distinct CDR3 sequences. The CDR3 runs 15 residues. Findings and limits, study-wide: Naive CXCR3-negative cells resembled naive CXCR3-positive cells in TRBV-TRBJ usage; memory cells differed.

Those CD8+ T cells considered naive were CD45RO-CCR7+CD27+CD95-. Sequencing was performed on naive CXCR3- CD8+ T cells from blood. Subset denoted: CD45RO-CCR7+CD27+CD95- naive CD8+ T cells lacking CXCR3 (TNR3-). The origin of this receptor is a human donor in good health. Some clones in this sample may be carry-over from other donors' samples. The chain combines TRBV23-1 with TRBJ1-4; TCRdb proposes TRBD1, but this gene call is untestable without DNA. TRBV23-1 is an open reading frame, and its role is uncertain. The CDR3 here is CASTRAGANHEKLFF.